The 27 T cell receptor beta chains below come from one sample, sequenced in a study of T cells in Graves' hyperthyroidism and ophthalmopathy. Amplified regions were TCR beta CDR3 sequences from RNA transcripts. A set of HTBI primers served as the primers for a first-round RT-PCR of the TCR CDR3. In TCRdb, the multiplex PCR reads were re-called with MiXCR into one record per CDR3 protein. The sample has 360,000 or so distinct CDR3 sequences, over 15% seen once. Sequencing input: blood. Receptor source: a woman aged 18-29 years with Graves' hyperthyroidism.

This clonotype was picked up many times. The gene calls are TRBV20-1 and TRBJ2-7; D is ambiguous. Germline V lookup: CDR1 DFQATT, CDR2 SNEGSKA (reference sequence). This CDR3 has 14 amino acids. V lost 3 bases, J lost 1 base, and 13 bases lay in between. The CDR3 sequence: CSASTLANSYEQYF. In DNA, the CDR3 is TGCAGTGCTAGTACACTCGCAAATTCCTACGAGCAGTACTTC.

The sample holds many counts of this clonotype. This chain joins TRBV12-3 or TRBV12-4 and TRBJ2-5; D uncertain. The CDR3 loop spans 13 amino acids. V was trimmed by 6 bases and J by 2 bases, leaving 10 bases between them. CDR3 sequence: CASSRTEQETQYF. DNA for the CDR3: TGTGCCAGCAGCCGGACCGAACAAGAGACCCAGTACTTC.

V usage is TRBV6-1 and J usage is TRBJ1-2; D perhaps matches TRBD1 (6 bases). The ends were cut back, 4 bases at V and 4 bases at J, with 13 bases in the middle. Looked up from germline, CDR1 is MNHNS and CDR2 is SASEGT. The CDR3 runs to 14 residues. The DNA for the CDR3 is TGTGCCAGCAGTGTTAAACAGGGAGTCTATGGCTACACCTTC. This translates into CASSVKQGVYGYTF.

This clonotype has a count of ten or more. CDR3 sequence (DNA): TGTGCCACCAGTTTTCTGAGGGGAAACCGGGACAGGGGAACCTACGAGCAGTACTTC. Protein sequence: CATSFLRGNRDRGTYEQYF. This rearrangement joins TRBV24-1 to TRBJ2-7; 10 nucleotides align to TRBD1. Germline trimming cut 6 bases from V and 2 bases from J; bases unmatched to any gene: 18. Per germline, CDR1 KGHDR and CDR2 SFDVKD. The CDR3 has 19 amino acids.

The chain recombines TRBV6-1 with TRBJ1-2; a possible D gene is TRBD1 (6 bases). Germline lookup yields CDR1 MNHNS and CDR2 SASEGT. Deletions cut 6 bases from V and 1 base from J, with 12 bases between. This CDR3 is built from 14 residues. The DNA of the CDR3 is TGTGCCAGCAGCGAGACAGGCGTTAACTATGGCTACACCTTC. Translated: CASSETGVNYGYTF.

This clonotype was recorded many times. V is TRBV14 and J is TRBJ2-7; D is undetermined. The CDR3 consists of 11 residues. Per the germline V gene, CDR1 is SGHDN and CDR2 is FVKESK. Deletions cut 6 bases from V and 4 bases from J, with 7 bases between. The CDR3 DNA is TGTGCCAGCAGTCACGCATACGAGCAGTACTTC. Translated: CASSHAYEQYF.

This clonotype was seen repeatedly, ten times or more. V and J are TRBV6-1 and TRBJ1-2, with TRBD1 as a possible D gene (6 bases). Germline V gives CDR1 MNHNS, CDR2 SASEGT. V dropped 0 bases and J dropped 2 bases, with 13 bases sitting between them. The CDR3 consists of 16 residues. The CDR3 bases are TGTGCCAGCAGTGAAGCTCTTGGACAGCGAAACTATGGCTACACCTTC. It yields the protein CASSEALGQRNYGYTF.

The V and J genes are TRBV5-6 and TRBJ2-2; 8 bases match TRBD1. The germline V gene encodes CDR1 SGHDT and CDR2 YYEEEE. This CDR3 spans 17 amino acids. Trimming cost V 3 bases and J 0 bases; bases outside gene matches: 7. The chain's CDR3 is CASSWGQAPSNTGELFF. The CDR3 DNA is TGTGCCAGCAGCTGGGGACAGGCCCCGTCGAACACCGGGGAGCTGTTTTTT. Looking up the rest from reference TRBV5-6 and TRBJ2-2 gives the full variable domain: DAGVTQSPTHLIKTRGQQVTLRCSPKSGHDTVSWYQQALGQGPQFIFQYYEEEERQRGNFPDRFSGHQFPNYSSELNVNALLLGDSALYLCASSWGQAPSNTGELFFGEGSRLTVL.

This clonotype was recorded at least ten times. The chain joins TRBV6-5 to TRBJ1-2; 7 bases are shared with TRBD1. The CDR3 has 13 amino acids. J was trimmed by 2 bases and V by 7 bases; bases with no gene match: 4. Germline V gene lookup returns CDR1 MNHEY and CDR2 SVGAGI. Written as DNA, the CDR3 is TGTGCCAGCACAAAACAGGGGAACTATGGCTACACCTTC. Translating it yields CASTKQGNYGYTF.

The gene calls are TRBV9 and TRBJ2-3; D unresolved. Trimming left V 2 bases short and J 1 base short, with 8 bases between. CDR3 size: 14 residues. Germline V gene data show CDR1 as SGDLS and CDR2 as YYNGEE. CDR3 nucleotides: TGTGCCAGCAGCGTCTTTTCTGGCACAGATACGCAGTATTTT. This codes for CASSVFSGTDTQYF.

Many counts were recorded for this clonotype. V and J are TRBV30 and TRBJ2-2; unclear D gene. The CDR3 sequence is 11 residues long. Germline-derived CDR1 and CDR2 are GTSNPN and SVGIG (reference sequence). Deletions cut 3 bases from V and 5 bases from J, with 4 bases between. The DNA of the CDR3 is TGTGCCTGGAGGTCGACCGGGGAGCTGTTTTTT. Protein sequence: CAWRSTGELFF.

This clonotype was seen many times. The chain recombines TRBV6-1 with TRBJ1-2; possibly TRBD1 for D (6 bases). Looked up from germline, CDR1 is MNHNS and CDR2 is SASEGT. The CDR3 is 14 amino acids. The ends were cut back, 1 base at V and 4 bases at J, with 10 bases in the middle. CDR3 DNA: TGTGCCAGCAGTGAAGTTCCGACAGGCTATGGCTACACCTTC. As protein: CASSEVPTGYGYTF.

The sample holds many counts of this clonotype. This chain links TRBV20-1 with TRBJ2-2, with 8 bases identical to TRBD2. This CDR3 has 14 amino acids. Looked up from germline, CDR1 is DFQATT and CDR2 is SNEGSKA (reference sequence). V lost 5 bases to trimming and J lost 1 base; unmatched junction nucleotides: 3. This chain's CDR3 is CSAVSGGNTGELFF. The CDR3 region has the DNA TGCAGTGCTGTGAGCGGGGGGAACACCGGGGAGCTGTTTTTT.

This clonotype was found a few times. The V call is TRBV3-1, the J call TRBJ2-7, with D perhaps assigned TRBD1 or TRBD2 (7 bases each). V was cut by 7 bases and J by 2 bases, with 18 bases left in between. The CDR3 totals 15 residues. Germline V gene sequence: CDR1 LGHDT, CDR2 YNNKEL (reference sequence). The CDR3 sequence is CASTTEQGTTYEQYF. Written as DNA, the CDR3 is TGTGCCAGCACCACCGAACAGGGGACTACCTACGAGCAGTACTTC.

This clonotype was observed at least ten times. V and J are TRBV6-1 and TRBJ2-7; D may be TRBD1 (7 bases). V was shortened by 3 bases and J by 2 bases, with 17 bases between the two germline ends. Germline V CDR1 and CDR2: MNHNS, SASEGT. There are 16 residues in the CDR3. CDR3 nucleotides: TGTGCCAGCAGTGAGCAATCCCAGGGGGGAACCTACGAGCAGTACTTC. This codes for CASSEQSQGGTYEQYF.

At least ten counts were recorded for this clonotype. J is TRBJ1-1 and V is TRBV15; the D is unclear. Germline CDR1 reads LNHNV; CDR2 reads YYDKDF (reference sequence). V was trimmed by 5 bases and J by 10 bases, leaving 14 bases between them. The CDR3 is 12 residues long. In nucleotides, the CDR3 is TGTGCCACCAGCCCACAGCTTAGCGGAGCTTTCTTT. Its translation is CATSPQLSGAFF.

This clonotype was found many times. This sequence joins TRBV20-1 and TRBJ2-7, with 11 bases lining up with TRBD1. Trimming at V came to 0 bases and at J to 1 base, leaving 2 bases not matched to a gene. Germline V gene sequence: CDR1 DFQATT, CDR2 SNEGSKA (reference sequence). The CDR3 length is 15 residues. The CDR3 loop reads CSARDGTGGSYEQYF. CDR3 in DNA: TGCAGTGCTAGAGATGGGACAGGGGGATCCTACGAGCAGTACTTC.

The chain employs TRBV19 and TRBJ1-5; 7 bases match TRBD1. Trimming at V came to 7 bases and at J to 7 bases, leaving 13 bases not matched to a gene. The CDR3 extends over 15 amino acids. From germline, CDR1 is LNHDA and CDR2 SQIVND (reference sequence). CDR3: CASKLMGQWGQPQHF. DNA for the CDR3: TGTGCCAGTAAACTAATGGGACAGTGGGGCCAGCCCCAGCATTTT.

The chain has TRBV4-1 and TRBJ2-2, with D hard to call. V was shortened by 4 bases and J by 1 base, with 10 bases between the two germline ends. Germline V gene sequence: CDR1 MGHRA, CDR2 YSYEKL. The CDR3 has 15 residues. CDR3 sequence reads: CASSPAVQNTGELFF. Written as DNA, the CDR3 is TGCGCCAGCAGCCCTGCTGTACAGAACACCGGGGAGCTGTTTTTT.

The sample holds many counts of this clonotype. The chain joins TRBV6-5 to TRBJ2-6; 7 bases align to TRBD1. The CDR3 consists of 14 residues. Germline CDR1 and CDR2: MNHEY and SVGAGI. J gave up 15 bases and V 7 bases, and 15 bases lay outside the gene matches. CDR3 residues: CASITDDRAYSLTF. CDR3 nucleotides: TGTGCCAGCATTACCGACGACAGGGCCTACTCCCTGACTTTC.

This clonotype has only a few counts. The gene calls are TRBV6-1 and TRBJ1-1; TRBD1 is a possible D gene (6 bases). Trimming took off 10 bases at V and 3 bases at J, with 15 bases between the two ends. CDR1 is MNHNS and CDR2 is SASEGT in the germline V gene. There are 13 residues in the CDR3. This CDR3 is CATRYDRYTEAFF. In DNA form, the CDR3 reads TGTGCCACACGCTACGACAGGTACACTGAAGCTTTCTTT.

This clonotype was recorded many times. The CDR3 protein is CASSLKAGYGSYEQYF. The CDR3 coding sequence is TGTGCCAGCAGTTTAAAGGCGGGTTATGGCTCCTACGAGCAGTACTTC. The rearrangement joins TRBV12-3 or TRBV12-4 to TRBJ2-7, with TRBD2 as a possible D gene (5 bases). V was pared by 2 bases and J by 0 bases, with 14 bases between. The length of the CDR3 is 16 residues.

This clonotype came up many times. V is TRBV28 and J is TRBJ1-2; D is possibly TRBD1 (6 bases). The CDR3 totals 13 residues. Germline assignment: CDR1 MDHEN and CDR2 SYDVKM. Trimming shortened V by 4 bases and J by 7 bases, and 13 bases separated the two germline ends. CDR3 bases: TGTGCCAGCAGTTATACAGGGTTGGCTGGCTACACCTTC. This encodes CASSYTGLAGYTF.

V and J are TRBV27 and TRBJ2-7; a possible D gene is TRBD1 (6 bases). The CDR3 runs 14 residues. V lost 5 bases to trimming and J lost 3 bases, with 14 bases between them. Germline-derived CDR1 and CDR2 are MNHEY and SMNVEV (reference sequence). The CDR3 coding sequence is TGTGCCAGCAGTCCCGGGACAACGATCTACGAGCAGTACTTC. It is translated as CASSPGTTIYEQYF.

This clonotype was seen at least ten times. The chain employs TRBV18 and TRBJ1-1; weak D call: TRBD1 (5 bases). This CDR3 is built from 15 residues. CDR1 and CDR2 from the germline V gene are KGHSH and LQKENI. V was pared by 4 bases and J by 3 bases, with 15 bases between. The CDR3 DNA follows: TGTGCCAGCTCACATGCCAGGGTAGGAGACACTGAAGCTTTCTTT. This encodes CASSHARVGDTEAFF.

This clonotype was detected many times. This chain uses TRBV7-8 with TRBJ2-4; D not certain. CDR1 SGHVS and CDR2 FQNEAQ come from the germline V gene. The CDR3 totals 14 residues. Trimming took off 1 base at V and 2 bases at J, with 6 bases between the two ends. The CDR3 region has the DNA TGTGCCAGCAGCTTAGTTCCGCCCAAAAACATTCAGTACTTC. It yields the protein CASSLVPPKNIQYF.

This clonotype was counted many times. This rearrangement joins TRBV5-1 to TRBJ2-2; no definite D call. The CDR3 totals 13 residues. Trimming cost V 2 bases and J 5 bases, with 7 bases left between them. CDR1 and CDR2 from the germline V gene are SGHRS and YFSETQ. The DNA of the CDR3 is TGCGCCAGCAGCTTCAGGCAGACCGGGGAGCTGTTTTTT. This encodes CASSFRQTGELFF.